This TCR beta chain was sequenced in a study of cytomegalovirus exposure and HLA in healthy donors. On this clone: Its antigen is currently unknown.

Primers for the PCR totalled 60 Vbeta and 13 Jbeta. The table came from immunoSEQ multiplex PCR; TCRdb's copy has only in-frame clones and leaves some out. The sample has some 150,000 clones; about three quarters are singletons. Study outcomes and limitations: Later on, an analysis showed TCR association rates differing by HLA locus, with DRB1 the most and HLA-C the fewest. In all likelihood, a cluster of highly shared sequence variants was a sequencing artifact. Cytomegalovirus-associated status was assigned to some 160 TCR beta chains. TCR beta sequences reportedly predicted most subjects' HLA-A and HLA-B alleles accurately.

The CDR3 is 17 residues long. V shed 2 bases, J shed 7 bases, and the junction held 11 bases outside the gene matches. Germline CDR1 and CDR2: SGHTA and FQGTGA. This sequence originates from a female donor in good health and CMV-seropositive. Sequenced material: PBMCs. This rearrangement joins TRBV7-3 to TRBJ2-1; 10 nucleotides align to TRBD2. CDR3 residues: CASSLGPGSGGRNEQFF. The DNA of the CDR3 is TGTGCCAGCAGCTTAGGCCCTGGTAGCGGGGGGAGGAATGAGCAGTTCTTC.